This T cell receptor beta chain was retrieved from a study of CD8 T cells in Susac syndrome. The germline V gene has CDR1 SGDLS and CDR2 YYNGEE. J lost 7 bases, V lost 3 bases, and 5 bases had no gene match. There are 15 residues in the CDR3. Reverse transcription of roughly 0.5 to 1 ug RNA was carried out with random hexamers. In TCRdb, the immunoSEQ multiplex PCR reads were re-called with MiXCR into one record per CDR3 protein. The data show some 160,000 distinct CDR3 sequences, 95% seen once. Specimen: CD8+ T cells from PBMCs. The V and J genes are TRBV9 and TRBJ2-1; 12 bases fit TRBD2. This TCR came from a human donor with multiple sclerosis. The CDR3 DNA reads as TGTGCCAGCAGCGGCACTAGCGGGGGGTCGAATGAGCAGTTCTTC. Amino acids: CASSGTSGGSNEQFF. The whole variable domain, remainder taken from reference TRBV9 and TRBJ2-1, is DSGVTQTPKHLITATGQRVTLRCSPRSGDLSVYWYQQSLDQGLQFLIQYYNGEERAKGNILERFSAQQFPDLHSELNLSSLELGDSALYFCASSGTSGGSNEQFFGPGTRLTVL.